Each of the 22 T cell receptor beta chains below was sequenced from the same sample in a study of regulatory T cells in long-lasting Graves disease. CDR3 regions were amplified by Arm-PCR using iRepertoire HTBI primers to build TCR beta libraries. Using its own MiXCR run on the multiplex PCR reads, TCRdb lists one record per CDR3 protein. The sample records 350,000 to 500,000 distinct CDR3 sequences, 20% to 25% being singletons. Time point denoted: persistent/refractory GD, antithyroid drugs over 5 years with positive TRAb. Extracted PBMC RNA gave rise to the TCR library. The sequences come from peripheral blood mononuclear cells (PBMCs), collected when the disease was refractory, from a patient treated with antithyroid drugs. Receptors were obtained from a female donor with Graves disease.

This clonotype was observed many times. This sequence joins TRBV20-1 and TRBJ1-4; tentative D call: TRBD1 (6 bases). In germline, CDR1 is DFQATT, CDR2 SNEGSKA (reference sequence). The CDR3 runs to 13 residues. Between the trimmed V and J ends, which lost 4 bases and 8 bases, there was a span of 14 bases. CDR3: CSANWAGDEKLFF. The DNA of the CDR3 is TGCAGTGCTAACTGGGCAGGGGACGAAAAACTGTTTTTT.

This clonotype was counted a few times. The rearrangement joins TRBV28 to TRBJ2-1; 10 bases fit TRBD2. This CDR3 has 16 amino acids. Looked up from germline, CDR1 is MDHEN and CDR2 is SYDVKM. V lost 4 bases to trimming and J lost 4 bases; unmatched junction nucleotides: 7. CDR3 protein: CASSSPASGRYNEQFF. As DNA, the CDR3 is TGTGCCAGCAGTTCCCCGGCTAGCGGGAGATACAATGAGCAGTTCTTC. Variable domain in full (rest from reference TRBV28 and TRBJ2-1): DVKVTQSSRYLVKRTGEKVFLECVQDMDHENMFWYRQDPGLGLRLIYFSYDVKMKEKGDIPEGYSVSREKKERFSLILESASTNQTSMYLCASSSPASGRYNEQFFGPGTRLTVL.

CDR3 loop: CAWMRLTGGMYEQYF. In DNA, the CDR3 is TGTGCCTGGATGAGACTCACAGGGGGCATGTACGAGCAGTACTTC. The chain has TRBV30 and TRBJ2-7, with 9 bases aligning to TRBD1. CDR1 GTSNPN and CDR2 SVGIG come from the germline V gene (reference sequence). With 4 bases clipped from V and 4 bases from J, the junction kept 11 bases outside the gene matches. The CDR3 is 15 residues long.

This chain joins TRBV29-1 and TRBJ2-7; possibly TRBD2 for D (6 bases). V gave up 6 bases and J gave up 2 bases, with 11 bases separating them. The germline V gene encodes CDR1 SQVTM and CDR2 ANQGSEA. There are 12 residues in the CDR3. The CDR3 DNA follows: TGCAGCGTCTTGGGAGGACCCTACGAGCAGTACTTC. As protein: CSVLGGPYEQYF.

This clonotype was recorded a few times. This rearrangement joins TRBV20-1 to TRBJ1-6; no clear D gene. The CDR3 sequence is 13 residues long. The germline V gene has CDR1 DFQATT and CDR2 SNEGSKA (reference sequence). V was trimmed by 5 bases and J by 7 bases, leaving 12 bases between them. The CDR3 region is CSAALDRNSPLHF. The DNA for the CDR3 is TGCAGTGCTGCCCTCGACCGGAATTCACCCCTCCACTTT.

This clonotype occurred a few times. V and J are TRBV12-3 or TRBV12-4 and TRBJ1-6; 8 nucleotides align to TRBD1. The CDR3 length is 14 residues. Losses at the gene ends were 4 bases for V and 10 bases for J; bases not matched to a gene: 6. CDR3 protein: CASSSETGGSPLHF. The CDR3 nucleotides read TGTGCCAGCAGTTCGGAAACAGGGGGGTCACCCCTCCACTTT.

The chain uses TRBV5-1 and TRBJ2-7; 9 bases match TRBD2. The CDR3 has 17 residues. J was trimmed by 5 bases and V by 0 bases; bases with no gene match: 12. Germline V CDR1 and CDR2: SGHRS, YFSETQ. CDR3 protein: CASSLVSAGGSVDEQYF. DNA for the CDR3: TGCGCCAGCAGCTTGGTCTCAGCGGGAGGAAGTGTCGACGAGCAGTACTTC.

Ten or more counts support this clonotype. This chain uses TRBV28 with TRBJ2-2; TRBD2 matches at 12 bases. Germline V gene data show CDR1 as MDHEN and CDR2 as SYDVKM. The CDR3 spans 17 residues. Unmatched junction bases numbered 8, after V lost 2 bases and J lost 7 bases. CDR3 residues: CASSLSLAGGLVGELFF. Written as DNA, the CDR3 is TGTGCCAGCAGTTTAAGCCTAGCGGGAGGGCTTGTCGGGGAGCTGTTTTTT.

The chain links TRBV19 to TRBJ1-5; TRBD1 matches at 11 bases. There are 16 residues in the CDR3. Germline trimming cut 3 bases from V and 4 bases from J; bases unmatched to any gene: 5. Looked up from germline, CDR1 is LNHDA and CDR2 is SQIVND (reference sequence). Written as DNA, the CDR3 is TGTGCCAGTAGTATTGGACAGGGGGCGGGTAATCAGCCCCAGCATTTT. This translates into CASSIGQGAGNQPQHF.

There are a few counts of this clonotype. The germline gene is not matched at one end of the junction; a read error may be the cause. The chain has TRBV5-1 and TRBJ1-2; tentative D call: TRBD1 (5 bases). Germline V gene data show CDR1 as SGHRS and CDR2 as YFSETQ. The CDR3 sequence is 15 residues long. The CDR3 protein is CASSSAGGVLDGYTF. The DNA of the CDR3 is TGTGCCAGCAGCAGTGCCGGGGGAGTCTTGGATGGCTACACCTTC.

This clonotype was found many times. V and J are TRBV12-3 or TRBV12-4 and TRBJ2-5; D not resolved. Trimming took 6 bases from V and 4 from J, leaving 6 bases between them. The length of the CDR3 is 11 residues. CDR3 coding DNA: TGTGCCAGCAGACAAACAGAGACCCAGTACTTC. Amino acids: CASRQTETQYF.

There are many counts of this clonotype. This chain uses TRBV30 with TRBJ2-5; D is uncertain. Germline CDR1 and CDR2: GTSNPN and SVGIG (reference sequence). Trimming took off 0 bases at V and 4 bases at J, with 6 bases between the two ends. This CDR3 region has 12 residues. CDR3 loop: CAWSVVRETQYF. DNA of the CDR3: TGTGCCTGGAGTGTGGTACGAGAGACCCAGTACTTC.

This clonotype was detected ten times or more. The rearrangement links TRBV9 to TRBJ1-5; D unresolved. V was cut by 4 bases and J by 7 bases, with 18 bases left in between. From germline, CDR1 is SGDLS and CDR2 YYNGEE. The CDR3 is 15 amino acids. The CDR3 nucleotides read TGTGCCAGCAGCCCCGACCCGGTGGCGGGGCAGCCCCAGCATTTT. Amino acids: CASSPDPVAGQPQHF.

A remark on this clonotype: The junction and the germline gene differ at one end; a read error may be behind it. The chain recombines TRBV29-1 with TRBJ2-7; TRBD2 matches 14 bases. The CDR3 sequence is 15 residues long. In germline, CDR1 is SQVTM, CDR2 ANQGSEA. CDR3 amino acids: CSVPGTSGSPHEQHF. CDR3 in DNA: TGCAGCGTTCCCGGGACTAGCGGGAGTCCCCACGAGCAGCACTTC.

This clonotype has at least ten counts. The V call is TRBV29-1, the J call TRBJ2-5; no reliable D call. The germline V and J ends were trimmed by 5 bases and 5 bases, with 6 bases remaining between them. CDR3 length equals 10 residues. The V gene's germline CDR1 is SQVTM and CDR2 ANQGSEA. Here the CDR3 DNA reads TGCAGCGTTTTGGAGGAGACCCAGTACTTC. Encoded protein: CSVLEETQYF. The complete variable domain, with remaining parts taken from reference TRBV29-1 and TRBJ2-5, reads SAVISQKPSRDICQRGTSLTIQCQVDSQVTMMFWYRQQPGQSLTLIATANQGSEATYESGFVIDKFPISRPNLTFSTLTVSNMSPEDSSIYLCSVLEETQYFGPGTRLLVL.

V and J are TRBV28 and TRBJ1-6; D possibly corresponds to TRBD1 (5 bases). Trimming took 5 bases from V and 10 from J, leaving 15 bases between them. The CDR3 extends over 14 amino acids. Germline CDR1 reads MDHEN; CDR2 reads SYDVKM. The CDR3 nucleotides read TGTGCCAGCAGTACCATCGATAGGGGCTCACCCCTCCACTTT. Protein: CASSTIDRGSPLHF.

As for this clonotype: This clone may be a read error of a much larger clone one base away. Since no conserved phenylalanine or tryptophan closes the CDR3, a read error is the likely cause. The rearrangement joins TRBV6-2 or TRBV6-3 to TRBJ2-7; D not resolved. Looked up from germline, CDR1 is MNHEY and CDR2 is SVGEGT. The germline V and J ends were trimmed by 10 bases and 3 bases, with 19 bases remaining between them. This CDR3 is 14 amino acids long. The CDR3 protein is CATIRHINNYEQYS. Here the CDR3 DNA reads TGTGCCACCATACGACACATAAATAACTACGAGCAGTACTCC.

This clonotype was seen a few times. CDR3 nucleotide sequence: TGTGCCAGCAGTAGACTGACTAGCGGGACGACCTACGAGCAGTACTTC. Amino acids: CASSRLTSGTTYEQYF. The J gene is TRBJ2-7, the V gene TRBV6-2 or TRBV6-3; 11 bases align to TRBD2. V gave up 5 bases and J gave up 2 bases; unmatched junction bases: 8. Germline CDR1 and CDR2: MNHEY and SVGEGT. The CDR3 runs to 16 residues.

The chain recombines TRBV15 with TRBJ2-2; no reliable D call. The germline V gene has CDR1 LNHNV and CDR2 YYDKDF (reference sequence). Trimming shortened V by 2 bases and J by 7 bases, and 11 bases separated the two germline ends. This CDR3 comprises 14 residues. In DNA, the CDR3 is TGTGCCACCAGCAGAAAAAGGGTTATCGGGGAGCTGTTTTTT. This translates into CATSRKRVIGELFF.

This clonotype occurred many times. The chain has TRBV28 and TRBJ1-5; the D gene is possibly TRBD1 (5 bases). The CDR3 covers 12 residues. Between the trimmed V and J ends, which lost 10 bases and 2 bases, there was a span of 9 bases. Looked up from germline, CDR1 is MDHEN and CDR2 is SYDVKM. Here the CDR3 reads CAIGGGNQPQHF. CDR3 nucleotides: TGTGCCATCGGGGGGGGCAATCAGCCCCAGCATTTT.

This sequence joins TRBV20-1 and TRBJ1-1; D is possibly TRBD1 (5 bases). The germline V gene has CDR1 DFQATT and CDR2 SNEGSKA (reference sequence). The CDR3 runs to 14 residues. V was pared by 6 bases and J by 1 base, with 15 bases between. The CDR3 DNA reads as TGCAGTGCCCCCGGACACCCCAAGAACACTGAAGCTTTCTTT. It specifies CSAPGHPKNTEAFF.

The rearrangement joins TRBV10-2 to TRBJ2-5; D is ambiguous. The germline gives CDR1 WSHSY, CDR2 SAAADI. The CDR3 is 13 amino acids. V lost 4 bases and J lost 7, with 13 bases in between. The CDR3 protein is CASSAGPGGTQYF. The CDR3 coding sequence is TGCGCCAGCAGTGCGGGCCCGGGCGGGACCCAGTACTTC.